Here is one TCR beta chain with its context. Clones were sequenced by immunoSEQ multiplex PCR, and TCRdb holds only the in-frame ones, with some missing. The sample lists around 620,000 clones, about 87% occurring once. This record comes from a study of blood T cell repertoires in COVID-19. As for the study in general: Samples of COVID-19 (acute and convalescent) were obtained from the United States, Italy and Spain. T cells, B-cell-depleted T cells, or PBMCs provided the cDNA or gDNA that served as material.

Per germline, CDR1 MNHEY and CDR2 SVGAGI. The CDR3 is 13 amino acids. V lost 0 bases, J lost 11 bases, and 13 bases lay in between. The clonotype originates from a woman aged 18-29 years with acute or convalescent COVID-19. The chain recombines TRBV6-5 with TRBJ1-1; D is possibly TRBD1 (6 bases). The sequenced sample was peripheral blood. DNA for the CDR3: TGTGCCAGCAGTTACTCGCAACAGGGAGACGCTTTCTTT. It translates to CASSYSQQGDAFF.